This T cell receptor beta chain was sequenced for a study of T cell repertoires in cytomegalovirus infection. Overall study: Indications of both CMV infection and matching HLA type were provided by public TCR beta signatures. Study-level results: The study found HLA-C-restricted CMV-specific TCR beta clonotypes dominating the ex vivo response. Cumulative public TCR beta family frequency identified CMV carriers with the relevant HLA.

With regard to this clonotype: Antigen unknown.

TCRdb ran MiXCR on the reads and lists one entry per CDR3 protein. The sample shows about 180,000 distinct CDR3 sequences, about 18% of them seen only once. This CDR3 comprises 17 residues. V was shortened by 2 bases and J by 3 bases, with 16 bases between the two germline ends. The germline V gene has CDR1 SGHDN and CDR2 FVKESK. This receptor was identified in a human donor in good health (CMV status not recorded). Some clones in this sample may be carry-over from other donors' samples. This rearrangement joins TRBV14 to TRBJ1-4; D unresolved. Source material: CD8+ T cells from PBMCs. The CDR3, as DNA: TGTGCCAGCAGCCAACTCCGGGCCCCAAGGGCTAATGAAAAACTGTTTTTT. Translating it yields CASSQLRAPRANEKLFF.